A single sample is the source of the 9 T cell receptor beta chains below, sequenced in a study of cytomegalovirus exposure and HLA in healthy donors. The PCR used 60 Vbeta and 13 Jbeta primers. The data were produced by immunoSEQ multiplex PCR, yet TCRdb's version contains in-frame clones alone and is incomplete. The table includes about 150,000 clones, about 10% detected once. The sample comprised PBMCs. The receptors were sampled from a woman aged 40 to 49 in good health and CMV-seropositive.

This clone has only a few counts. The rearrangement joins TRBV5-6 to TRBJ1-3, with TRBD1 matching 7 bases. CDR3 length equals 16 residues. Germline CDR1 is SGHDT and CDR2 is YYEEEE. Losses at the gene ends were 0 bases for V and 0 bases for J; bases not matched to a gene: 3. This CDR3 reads CASSLGTGFSGNTIYF. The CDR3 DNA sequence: TGTGCCAGCAGCTTGGGGACAGGTTTCTCTGGAAACACCATATATTTT.

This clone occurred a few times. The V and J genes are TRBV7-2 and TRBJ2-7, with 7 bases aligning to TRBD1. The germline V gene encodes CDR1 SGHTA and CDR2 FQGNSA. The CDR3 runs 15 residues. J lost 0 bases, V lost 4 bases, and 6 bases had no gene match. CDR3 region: CASSSAGTASYEQYF. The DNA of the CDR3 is TGTGCCAGCAGCTCAGCCGGGACAGCCTCCTACGAGCAGTACTTC.

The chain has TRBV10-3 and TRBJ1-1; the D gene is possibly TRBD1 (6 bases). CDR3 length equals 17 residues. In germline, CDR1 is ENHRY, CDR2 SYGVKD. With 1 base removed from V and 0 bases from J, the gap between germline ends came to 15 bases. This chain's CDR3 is CAISELPAGQLNTEAFF. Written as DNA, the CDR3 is TGTGCCATCAGTGAGTTGCCCGCCGGACAGCTGAACACTGAAGCTTTCTTT.

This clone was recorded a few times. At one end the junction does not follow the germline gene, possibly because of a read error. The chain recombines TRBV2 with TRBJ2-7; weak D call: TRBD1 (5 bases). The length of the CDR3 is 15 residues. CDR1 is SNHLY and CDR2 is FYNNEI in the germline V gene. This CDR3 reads CASTETTVSYYEQYF. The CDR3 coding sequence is TGTGCCAGCACTGAAACGACAGTTAGCTACTACGAGCAGTACTTC.

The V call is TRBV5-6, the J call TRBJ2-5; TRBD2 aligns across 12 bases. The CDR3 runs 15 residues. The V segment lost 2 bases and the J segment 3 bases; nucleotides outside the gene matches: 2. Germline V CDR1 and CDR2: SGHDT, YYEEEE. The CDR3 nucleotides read TGTGCCAGCAGCTTCGGACTAGCGGGGAAAGAGACCCAGTACTTC. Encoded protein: CASSFGLAGKETQYF. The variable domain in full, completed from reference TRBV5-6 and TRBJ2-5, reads DAGVTQSPTHLIKTRGQQVTLRCSPKSGHDTVSWYQQALGQGPQFIFQYYEEEERQRGNFPDRFSGHQFPNYSSELNVNALLLGDSALYLCASSFGLAGKETQYFGPGTRLLVL.

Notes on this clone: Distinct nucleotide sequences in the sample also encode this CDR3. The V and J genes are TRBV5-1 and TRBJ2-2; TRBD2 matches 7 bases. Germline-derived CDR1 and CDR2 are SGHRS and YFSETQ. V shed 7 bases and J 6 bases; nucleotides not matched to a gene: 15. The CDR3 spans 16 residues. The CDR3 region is CASVVTPLADAGELFF. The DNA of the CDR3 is TGCGCCAGCGTCGTAACCCCCCTAGCGGATGCCGGGGAGCTGTTTTTT.

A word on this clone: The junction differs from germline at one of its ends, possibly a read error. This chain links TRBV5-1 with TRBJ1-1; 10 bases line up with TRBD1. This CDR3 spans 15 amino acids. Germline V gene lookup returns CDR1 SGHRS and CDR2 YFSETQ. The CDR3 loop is CANSFLTGGDAEAFF. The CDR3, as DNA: TGCGCCAACAGCTTTTTGACAGGGGGCGACGCTGAAGCTTTCTTT.

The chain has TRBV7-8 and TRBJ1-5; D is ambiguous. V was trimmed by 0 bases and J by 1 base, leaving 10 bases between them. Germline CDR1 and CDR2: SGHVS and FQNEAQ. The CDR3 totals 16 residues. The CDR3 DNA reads TGTGCCAGCAGCTTAGCGGCCGGGGTCAGCAATCAGCCCCAGCATTTT. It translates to CASSLAAGVSNQPQHF. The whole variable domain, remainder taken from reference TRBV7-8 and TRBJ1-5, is GAGVSQSPRYKVAKRGQDVALRCDPISGHVSLFWYQQALGQGPEFLTYFQNEAQLDKSGLPSDRFFAERPEGSVSTLKIQRTQQEDSAVYLCASSLAAGVSNQPQHFGDGTRLSIL.

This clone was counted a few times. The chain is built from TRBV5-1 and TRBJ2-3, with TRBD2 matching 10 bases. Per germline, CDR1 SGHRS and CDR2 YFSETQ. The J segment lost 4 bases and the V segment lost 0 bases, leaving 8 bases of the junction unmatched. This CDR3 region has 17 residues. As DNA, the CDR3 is TGCGCCAGCAGCTTGGGTCCTAGCGGGGGCACTGCAGATACGCAGTATTTT. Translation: CASSLGPSGGTADTQYF.